Listed below are T cell receptor beta chains from one sample, sequenced in a study of blood T cell repertoires in COVID-19. The method was immunoSEQ multiplex PCR; TCRdb's version includes in-frame clones alone and lacks a portion of them. The sample has about 250,000 clones, 88% seen once. The specimen sequenced was peripheral blood. Receptors were obtained from a woman aged 25 to 39 with COVID-19, enrolled during active disease. The CDR3 runs from the conserved cysteine through the conserved F or W. The D gene is left open where the match is weak. Size values are once, few and many counts, or a class for expanded clones, and some rows have none.

TRBJ2-7,-,TRBV4-3,15,-,CASSQRLGETYEQYF,TGCGCCAGCAGCCAACGACTAGGGGAAACCTACGAGCAGTACTTC
TRBJ2-5,-,TRBV10-3,14,-,CAIRADSGGETQYF,TGTGCCATCCGGGCGGATAGCGGAGGCGAGACCCAGTACTTC
TRBJ2-7,TRBD1,TRBV28,15,-,CASSLGGQGSNEQYF,TGTGCCAGCAGTTTAGGGGGACAGGGTTCCAACGAGCAGTACTTC
TRBJ1-1,TRBD1,TRBV29-1,13,few,CSVRTGRSTEAFF,TGCAGCGTAAGGACAGGGCGGTCCACTGAAGCTTTCTTT
TRBJ1-2,-,TRBV5-6,14,few,CASSTADSYYGYTF,TGTGCCAGCAGCACCGCTGACAGCTACTATGGCTACACCTTC
TRBJ1-1,-,TRBV5-4,14,few,CASSLDGADTEAFF,TGTGCCAGCAGCTTAGATGGGGCGGACACTGAAGCTTTCTTT
TRBJ2-2,-,TRBV6-4,16,-,CASSDGGGADTGELFF,TGTGCCAGCAGTGACGGGGGGGGCGCCGACACCGGGGAGCTGTTTTTT
TRBJ1-4,TRBD1,TRBV29-1,14,-,CSVEGGQANEKLFF,TGCAGCGTTGAAGGAGGACAGGCAAATGAAAAACTGTTTTTT
TRBJ1-2,TRBD1,TRBV7-2,14,-,CASSLVGTGHGYTF,TGTGCCAGCAGCTTAGTTGGGACAGGGCATGGCTACACCTTC
TRBJ2-3,TRBD2,TRBV9,16,-,CASSVGASGGVDTQYF,TGTGCCAGCAGCGTAGGGGCTAGCGGGGGTGTAGATACGCAGTATTTT
TRBJ1-1,-,TRBV5-1,14,-,CASSLGVMNTEAFF,TGCGCCAGCAGCTTGGGAGTAATGAACACTGAAGCTTTCTTT
TRBJ1-1,-,TRBV19,16,-,CASSSLTRRENTEAFF,TGTGCCAGTAGTTCCCTCACCCGCAGGGAGAACACTGAAGCTTTCTTT
TRBJ2-3,TRBD1,TRBV10-1,14,-,CASSNRGSTDTQYF,TGCGCCAGCAGCAACAGGGGGAGCACAGATACGCAGTATTTT
TRBJ2-5,-,TRBV27,14,-,CASSSLDGKETQYF,TGTGCCAGCAGTTCGTTAGACGGGAAAGAGACCCAGTACTTC
TRBJ2-7,TRBD1,TRBV27,15,few,CASNKIGTGGYEQYF,TGTGCCAGCAATAAAATCGGGACAGGGGGGTACGAGCAGTACTTC
TRBJ2-1,TRBD2,TRBV7-9,17,-,CASSPQITSGGHNEQFF,TGTGCCAGCAGCCCCCAAATAACTAGCGGGGGCCACAATGAGCAGTTCTTC
TRBJ1-5,-,TRBV11-3,13,-,CASSLAPNQPQHF,TGTGCCAGCAGCTTAGCCCCAAATCAGCCCCAGCATTTT
TRBJ2-4,TRBD1,TRBV10-3,16,-,CASGQGAPGPKNIQYF,TGTGCCTCTGGACAGGGGGCCCCCGGGCCCAAAAACATTCAGTACTTC
TRBJ2-7,TRBD1,TRBV4-3,16,-,CASSQQTGTGGNEQYF,TGCGCCAGCAGCCAGCAAACCGGGACAGGGGGAAACGAGCAGTACTTC
TRBJ2-1,TRBD2,TRBV12-5,18,-,CASGLRRLAGTHHNEQFF,TGTGCTAGTGGCCTAAGACGACTAGCGGGTACCCATCACAATGAGCAGTTCTTC
TRBJ1-1,-,TRBV19,14,-,CASSIDLSRTEAFF,TGTGCCAGTAGTATAGATTTGTCGCGAACTGAAGCTTTCTTT
TRBJ2-5,-,TRBV10-3,13,-,CAIRAGAQETQYF,TGTGCCATCAGGGCGGGGGCGCAAGAGACCCAGTACTTC
TRBJ1-3,-,TRBV7-2,15,-,CASSPERAAGNTIYF,TGTGCCAGCAGCCCAGAGCGGGCAGCTGGAAACACCATATATTTT
TRBJ2-3,TRBD1,TRBV9,14,-,CASSGGDSADTQYF,TGTGCCAGCAGCGGAGGGGACAGCGCAGATACGCAGTATTTT
TRBJ1-1,-,TRBV6-1,15,-,CASSEPPYSNTEAFF,TGTGCCAGCAGTGAACCCCCTTATTCGAACACTGAAGCTTTCTTT
TRBJ2-5,-,TRBV14,16,once,CASSQDLLVKQETQYF,TGTGCCAGCAGCCAAGATCTACTAGTTAAACAAGAGACCCAGTACTTC
TRBJ2-1,TRBD2,TRBV5-4,15,-,CASSWGGNSYNEQFF,TGTGCCAGCAGCTGGGGGGGGAACTCCTACAATGAGCAGTTCTTC
TRBJ2-5,TRBD2,TRBV19,15,-,CASTDRGGRAETQYF,TGTGCCAGTACCGACCGGGGGGGCCGGGCGGAGACCCAGTACTTC
TRBJ2-5,TRBD2,TRBV29-1,14,once,CSVMGLPAQETQYF,TGCAGCGTGATGGGACTACCGGCCCAAGAGACCCAGTACTTC
TRBJ2-5,TRBD2,TRBV6-2/TRBV6-3,17,-,CASSFFSSGIAQETQYF,TGTGCCAGCAGTTTCTTCTCTAGCGGGATTGCCCAAGAGACCCAGTACTTC
TRBJ2-7,TRBD2,TRBV7-9,16,-,CASSSPLAGESYEQYF,TGTGCCAGCAGCTCCCCCCTAGCGGGGGAATCCTACGAGCAGTACTTC
TRBJ2-5,TRBD2,TRBV6-4,16,-,CASSEVPSGPQETQYF,TGTGCCAGCAGTGAAGTCCCTAGCGGACCACAAGAGACCCAGTACTTC
TRBJ1-6,-,TRBV12-3/TRBV12-4,11,-,CASSFIVPLHF,TGTGCCAGCAGTTTCATAGTTCCCCTCCACTTT
TRBJ1-3,-,TRBV15,14,-,CATSSGQGGNTIYF,TGTGCCACCAGCAGTGGGCAGGGAGGAAACACCATATATTTT
TRBJ1-6,-,TRBV19,14,-,CASSTAREFPPLHF,TGTGCCAGTAGTACCGCCAGGGAATTCCCACCCCTCCACTTT
TRBJ2-3,TRBD2,TRBV30,14,-,CAYRGTSGTDTQYF,TGTGCCTACCGGGGGACTAGCGGGACAGATACGCAGTATTTT
TRBJ2-3,TRBD2,TRBV25-1,16,-,CASSEWGGRLTDTQYF,TGTGCCAGCAGTGAATGGGGCGGGAGGCTCACAGATACGCAGTATTTT
TRBJ2-3,TRBD1,TRBV6-6,15,-,CASSYGQGVLGTQYF,TGTGCCAGCAGTTACGGACAGGGGGTTTTAGGTACGCAGTATTTT
TRBJ1-5,-,TRBV21-1,14,-,CASSKGPSDQPQHF,TGTGCCAGCAGCAAGGGCCCCTCGGATCAGCCCCAGCATTTT
TRBJ1-3,TRBD1,TRBV5-6,17,-,CASSLAFGQGSGNTIYF,TGTGCCAGCAGCTTGGCCTTCGGACAGGGGTCTGGAAACACCATATATTTT
TRBJ1-2,-,TRBV7-9,14,-,CASSQGRVPYGYTF,TGTGCCAGCAGCCAGGGGCGGGTCCCCTATGGCTACACCTTC
TRBJ2-2,TRBD2,TRBV7-9,19,-,CASSFIPSGRFGGTGELFF,TGTGCCAGCAGCTTTATCCCTAGCGGGAGATTCGGAGGGACCGGGGAGCTGTTTTTT
TRBJ1-6,TRBD1,TRBV7-6,16,-,CASSSQGAGQDSPLHF,TGTGCCAGCAGCTCCCAGGGGGCAGGGCAGGATTCACCCCTCCACTTT
TRBJ2-3,TRBD2,TRBV4-1,21,-,CASSQVAGTSGRWTSTDTQYF,TGCGCCAGCAGCCAAGTTGCCGGGACTAGCGGGAGGTGGACTAGCACAGATACGCAGTATTTT
TRBJ2-2,TRBD1,TRBV19,16,-,CASTTGVVDGTGELFF,TGTGCCAGTACCACAGGGGTTGTGGACGGCACCGGGGAGCTGTTTTTT
TRBJ2-1,TRBD2,TRBV10-3,17,-,CAISVGTSGSSYNEQFF,TGTGCCATCAGCGTTGGGACTAGCGGGAGCTCCTACAATGAGCAGTTCTTC
TRBJ2-2,TRBD1,TRBV5-6,17,-,CASSLARTGGDTGELFF,TGTGCCAGCAGCTTGGCCCGGACAGGGGGGGACACCGGGGAGCTGTTTTTT
TRBJ2-7,TRBD1,TRBV5-8,16,-,CASSFIQTGGLHEQYF,TGTGCCAGCAGCTTTATTCAGACAGGGGGTTTGCACGAGCAGTACTTC
TRBJ2-3,-,TRBV7-9,15,-,CASSLRDTHTDTQYF,TGTGCCAGCAGCTTACGGGACACCCACACAGATACGCAGTATTTT
TRBJ2-1,TRBD2,TRBV24-1,13,-,CATRAGEYNEQFF,TGTGCCACCAGAGCGGGAGAATACAATGAGCAGTTCTTC
TRBJ1-5,-,TRBV19,14,once,CASRRQVSNQPQHF,TGTGCCAGTAGAAGACAGGTTAGCAATCAGCCCCAGCATTTT
TRBJ1-5,TRBD1,TRBV5-1,17,-,CASSLLRGLVSNQPQHF,TGCGCCAGCAGCTTGTTGAGGGGGCTTGTCAGCAATCAGCCCCAGCATTTT
TRBJ2-3,-,TRBV7-2,17,-,CASMGWAEALSTDTQYF,TGTGCCAGCATGGGTTGGGCGGAGGCGCTGAGCACAGATACGCAGTATTTT
TRBJ2-7,TRBD1,TRBV4-3,18,-,CASSQEILPGQGSVEQYF,TGCGCCAGCAGCCAAGAGATACTTCCGGGACAGGGGTCCGTCGAGCAGTACTTC
TRBJ2-1,-,TRBV10-2,15,-,CASTGGTVSYNEQFF,TGCGCCAGCACGGGCGGGACAGTTTCCTACAATGAGCAGTTCTTC
TRBJ1-2,-,TRBV19,16,-,CASSMIAGQGTYGYTF,TGTGCCAGTAGTATGATCGCAGGGCAGGGGACCTATGGCTACACCTTC
TRBJ1-5,-,TRBV21-1,16,-,CASRITQRGGNQPQHF,TGTGCCAGCAGAATCACTCAACGGGGGGGCAATCAGCCCCAGCATTTT
TRBJ2-1,TRBD2,TRBV10-2,21,-,CASSPALKLAGGLSSYNEQFF,TGCGCCAGCAGCCCAGCCCTCAAACTAGCGGGGGGCCTAAGCTCCTACAATGAGCAGTTCTTC
TRBJ2-7,TRBD1,TRBV2,18,few,CASGWGTGPPFSSYEQYF,TGTGCCAGCGGTTGGGGGACAGGGCCTCCTTTTAGCTCCTACGAGCAGTACTTC
TRBJ1-3,-,TRBV19,17,-,CASSIGYFRGSGNTIYF,TGTGCCAGTAGTATAGGGTACTTCAGGGGATCTGGAAACACCATATATTTT